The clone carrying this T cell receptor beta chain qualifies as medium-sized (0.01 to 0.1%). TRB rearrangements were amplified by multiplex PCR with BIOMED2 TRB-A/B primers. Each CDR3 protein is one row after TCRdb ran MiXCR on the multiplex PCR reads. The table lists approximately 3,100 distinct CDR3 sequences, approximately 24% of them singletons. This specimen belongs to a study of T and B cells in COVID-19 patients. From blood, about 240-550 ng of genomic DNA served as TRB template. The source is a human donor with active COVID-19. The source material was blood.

In DNA form, the CDR3 reads TGTGCCAGCTCAAATAGTGAGAACACTGAAGCTTTCTTT. Translated: CASSNSENTEAFF. V is TRBV18 and J is TRBJ1-1; D not resolved. CDR3 length equals 13 residues. Germline assignment: CDR1 KGHSH and CDR2 LQKENI. V lost 5 bases and J 1 base, leaving 8 bases between the germline ends.